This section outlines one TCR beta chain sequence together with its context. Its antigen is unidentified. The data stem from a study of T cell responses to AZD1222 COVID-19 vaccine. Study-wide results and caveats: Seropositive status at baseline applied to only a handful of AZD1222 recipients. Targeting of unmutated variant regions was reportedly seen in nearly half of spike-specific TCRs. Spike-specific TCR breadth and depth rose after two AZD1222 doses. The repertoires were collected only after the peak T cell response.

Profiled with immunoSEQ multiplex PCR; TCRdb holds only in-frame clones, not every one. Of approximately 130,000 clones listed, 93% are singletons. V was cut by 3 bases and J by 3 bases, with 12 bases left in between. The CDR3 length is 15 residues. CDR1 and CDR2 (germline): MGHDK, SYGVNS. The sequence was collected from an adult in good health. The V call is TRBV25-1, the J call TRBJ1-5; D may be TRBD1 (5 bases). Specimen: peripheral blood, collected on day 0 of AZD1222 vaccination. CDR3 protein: CASSDGQGNNQPQHF. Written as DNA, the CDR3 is TGTGCCAGCAGTGATGGGCAGGGTAACAATCAGCCCCAGCATTTT.